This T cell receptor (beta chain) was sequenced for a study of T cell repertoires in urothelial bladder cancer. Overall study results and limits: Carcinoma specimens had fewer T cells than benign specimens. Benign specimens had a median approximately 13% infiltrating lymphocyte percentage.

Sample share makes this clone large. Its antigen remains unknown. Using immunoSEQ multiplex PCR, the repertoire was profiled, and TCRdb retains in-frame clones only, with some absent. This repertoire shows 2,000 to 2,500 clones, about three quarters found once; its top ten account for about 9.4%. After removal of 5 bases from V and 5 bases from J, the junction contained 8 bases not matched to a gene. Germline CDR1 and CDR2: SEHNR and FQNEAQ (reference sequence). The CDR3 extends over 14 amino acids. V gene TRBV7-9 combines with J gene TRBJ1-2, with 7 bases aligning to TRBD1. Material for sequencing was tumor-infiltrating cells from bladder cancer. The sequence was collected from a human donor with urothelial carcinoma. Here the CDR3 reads CASSPLDRDYGYTF. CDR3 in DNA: TGTGCCAGCAGCCCCCTCGACAGGGATTATGGCTACACCTTC.